This T cell receptor beta chain was sequenced during a study of naive and memory T cell subsets. The SP2 primer and nested alpha and beta constant region primers amplified ligated cDNA in four rounds. TCRdb re-derived calls from the 5' RACE reads in MiXCR, one entry per CDR3 protein. The table has roughly 48,000 distinct CDR3 sequences, about 4.5% seen once; the top ten hold 0.75% to 0.9%. TCR cDNA received a 3' ligated oligonucleotide that carried a UMI. Whole blood, approximately 2.3 ml, came from adult healthy volunteers. Reverse transcription used DNase-treated unsorted total RNA, aiming for about 1 to 1000 ng. This clonotype was counted many times. The CDR3 loop spans 12 amino acids. Deletions cut 3 bases from V and 3 bases from J, with 5 bases between.

The TCR was taken from a female donor in good health. V and J are TRBV12-3 or TRBV12-4 and TRBJ1-1; D gene uncertain. This chain's CDR3 is CASSLRDTEAFF. CDR3 DNA sequence: TGTGCCAGCAGTTTGAGGGACACTGAAGCTTTCTTT.